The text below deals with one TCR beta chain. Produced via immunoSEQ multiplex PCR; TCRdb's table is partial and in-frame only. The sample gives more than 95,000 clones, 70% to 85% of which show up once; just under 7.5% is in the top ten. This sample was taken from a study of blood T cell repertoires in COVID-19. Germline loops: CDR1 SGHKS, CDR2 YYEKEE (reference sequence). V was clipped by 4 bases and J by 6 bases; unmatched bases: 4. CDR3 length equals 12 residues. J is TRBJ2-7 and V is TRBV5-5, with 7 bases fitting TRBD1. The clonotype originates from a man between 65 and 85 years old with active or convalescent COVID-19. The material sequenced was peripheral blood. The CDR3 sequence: CASSVNRGEQYF. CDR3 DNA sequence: TGTGCCAGCAGCGTAAACAGGGGCGAGCAGTACTTC.